Included here is one T cell receptor (beta chain) sequence, with context. This clone was observed a few times. The antigen it recognizes is unknown. Per-base qualities were not stored, and no clone one base away is much larger. Using the deep immunoSEQ assay, multiplex PCR amplified TCR CDR3 regions from genomic DNA. Genomic DNA extracted from each cell subset was distributed evenly over all wells of several immunoSEQ 96-well plates, and each plate served as one replicate. For sorted subsets, roughly 200 ng of genomic DNA, equivalent to some 30,000 T cell genomes, went into each replicate PCR. The purified libraries were quantified using a Qubit 3.0 fluorometer, sized with a Bioanalyzer 2100, and then quantified again using the KAPA Library Quantification kit. Every immunoSEQ 96-well plate was sequenced on a separate single-read 150-cycle Illumina NextSeq 550 flow cell. As for the original processing: Because the immunoSEQ output included only junctional sequences and no quality scores, the filtering could not be the same as the filtering used for full-length reads. To assign V/J genes and CDR3, sequences were annotated using PyIR, a Python wrapper for IgBLAST v1.9, with IMGT germline references. Any read was removed if the V/J assignment was weak (E-value above 1e-6), the CDR3 was missing, or the read contained stop codons, out-of-frame junctions, or ambiguous translated residues. V3J clonotypes were defined by identical inferred V gene, J gene, and CDR3 amino acid sequence. Percentage overlap between repertoires was calculated by dividing the number of shared unique clonotypes by the size of the smaller repertoire. RTK rarefaction, the Chao1 estimator, and Recon v2.1 estimates of unobserved clonotypes were used to assess repertoire richness. OLGA was used to compute generation probabilities for all TCRbeta clonotypes that the gDNA method yielded from several donors. TCRdb holds this immuneACCESS table with in-frame rearrangements only. Some clones are missing; in checked studies, unresolved V genes explain under half, and the rest has no known cause. The DNA was the basis for D and trimming; V, J and clone size are from that table. The sample table shows over a million clones, and approximately 78% are seen once. In total, the top ten clones hold roughly 0.55% of the sample.

The entry originates in a study of shared clonotypes between healthy human individuals (TCRdb year 2020). Study-wide context: Two women and a few men aged 18 to 49 years were included in the cohort. Per donor, three plates each were used for CD4 naive and CD4 memory, two for CD8 naive, and one for CD8 memory. To estimate repertoire size and how much clonotype sharing occurs between individuals, the study deeply sequenced the blood TCR repertoires of a handful of healthy adults. To increase sequencing depth and limit assay-specific biases, TCR repertoire library preparation and sequencing were carried out by different laboratories using diverse techniques. Between about 0.9 and 10 billion PBMCs per donor were obtained by leukapheresis.

Donors were healthy HIV-negative adults with no recently reported acute infections or vaccinations. Only Caucasian adults living in Nashville, Tennessee, USA were represented among the donors. CD4+ T cells were enriched by magnetic negative selection; naive cells were then positively selected on CD45RA, and the negative fraction formed the memory subset. Blood was collected by leukapheresis, and PBMCs were isolated by Ficoll-Histopaque density gradient centrifugation and then cryopreserved in liquid nitrogen vapor phase. Analytical flow cytometry was used to check the purity and quantity of every magnetically sorted T cell population. From each sorted fraction, genomic DNA was isolated and quantified by UV absorbance on a Nanodrop 2000c. Results and caveats for the whole study, not just this receptor: Sampling was restricted to blood, and TCR repertoires in tissue are likely to differ from TCR repertoires in blood. The small number of donors limited the genetic and exposure-history diversity represented. Pairwise subsampling indicated that sequencing depth was expected to affect the degree of clonotype sharing among donors. Sharing across four donors was observed for about 4.8% of naive CD4, about 4% of naive CD8, over 2% of memory CD4, and roughly 0.4% of memory CD8 clonotypes. Naive subsets generally had larger estimated clonotype richness than memory subsets did. Compared with non-shared clonotypes, the clonotypes found in all four sorted-subset donors had higher generation probabilities. Even with the large sequencing depth, rarefaction of the sorted-subset datasets indicated that sequencing was incomplete.

V is trimmed back by 5 bases and J by 4 bases, and the junction contains 6 bases that no gene match accounts for. From its cysteine to its phenylalanine, the CDR3 spans 14 amino acids. Left in the record is the CDR3 DNA by itself, 42 bases read in frame from the first base. The germline V gene supplies CDR1 SNHLY and CDR2 FYNNEI. The receptor chain draws on TRBV2 and TRBJ1-2; 8 central bases correspond to TRBD1. The clonotype comes from a man between 18 and 29 years old in good health. Some clones in this sample may be carry-over from other donors' samples. Input material: memory CD4+ T cells from PBMCs. In the paper's terms, the cell subset or site label means: CD45RA-negative fraction. CDR3 protein: CASSYETGAYGYTF. The base sequence is TGTGCCAGCAGTTACGAGACAGGGGCCTATGGCTACACCTTC.